Presented here are 22 T cell receptor beta chains from one specimen sequenced in a study of T cell repertoires in cytomegalovirus infection. Which antigens these TCRs recognize remains unknown. TCRdb re-analysed the reads in MiXCR, keeping a single row per CDR3 protein. The sample contains approximately 140,000 distinct CDR3 sequences, around 25% of which appear only once. Sequencing was done on a sample of PBMCs, sequenced either directly or after in vitro stimulation (not recorded which). These TCRs come from a human donor in good health (CMV status not recorded). Some clones in this sample may be carry-over from other donors' samples.

This clonotype was observed a few times. The chain has TRBV19 and TRBJ1-1; D unclear. Germline V gene sequence: CDR1 LNHDA, CDR2 SQIVND (reference sequence). Between the trimmed V and J ends, which lost 5 bases and 3 bases, there was a span of 10 bases. CDR3 length: 13 residues. The CDR3 DNA reads TGTGCCAGTAGTCCCGTTTTTTACACTGAAGCTTTCTTT. It yields the protein CASSPVFYTEAFF.

This clonotype has ten or more counts. V and J are TRBV27 and TRBJ1-1, with D perhaps matching TRBD1 (6 bases). Germline CDR1 and CDR2: MNHEY and SMNVEV (reference sequence). The length of the CDR3 is 13 residues. The V end was cut by 5 bases, the J end by 6 bases, with 13 bases between. CDR3 sequence: CASSGPGASEAFF. The CDR3 coding sequence is TGTGCCAGCAGTGGGCCGGGGGCCTCTGAAGCTTTCTTT.

This sequence joins TRBV20-1 and TRBJ2-3; 10 nucleotides match TRBD2. V trimming: 0 bases; J trimming: 5 bases; junction bases outside the gene matches: 5. Per the germline V gene, CDR1 is DFQATT and CDR2 is SNEGSKA (reference sequence). The CDR3 loop spans 15 amino acids. The CDR3 sequence is CSARDQSGRVDTQYF. The DNA of the CDR3 is TGCAGTGCTAGAGATCAGAGCGGGAGGGTAGATACGCAGTATTTT.

The chain couples TRBV27 to TRBJ2-1, with D perhaps matching TRBD1 (5 bases). V lost 5 bases and J lost 10, with 15 bases in between. Germline V gives CDR1 MNHEY, CDR2 SMNVEV (reference sequence). CDR3 size: 13 residues. CDR3 DNA: TGTGCCAGCAGTCCTCAAAGGGGCGGAGAGCAGTTCTTC. Amino acid sequence: CASSPQRGGEQFF.

In this sample, this clonotype turned up a few times. The V and J genes are TRBV6-2 or TRBV6-3 and TRBJ2-2; 10 bases are shared with TRBD2. The CDR3 has 20 residues. V dropped 2 bases and J dropped 3; count of bases not matched to a gene: 15. In germline, CDR1 is MNHEY, CDR2 SVGEGT. The CDR3 region is CASSYPGRLAGGRDTGELFF. In DNA form, the CDR3 reads TGTGCCAGCAGTTACCCGGGGAGACTAGCGGGCGGAAGGGACACCGGGGAGCTGTTTTTT.

This clonotype has only a few counts. This CDR3 reads CASSRKGQGGSPLHF. CDR3 DNA: TGTGCCAGCAGTCGAAAGGGACAGGGGGGTTCACCCCTCCACTTT. The chain couples TRBV3-1 to TRBJ1-6; 11 bases line up with TRBD1. This CDR3 comprises 15 residues. V shed 6 bases and J 9 bases; nucleotides not matched to a gene: 7. Germline CDR1 and CDR2: LGHDT and YNNKEL (reference sequence).

In its sample, this clonotype was seen many times. The chain combines TRBV7-2 with TRBJ2-3; no definite D call. CDR1 is SGHTA and CDR2 is FQGNSA in the germline V gene. The CDR3 covers 14 residues. The V end was cut by 3 bases, the J end by 5 bases, with 12 bases between. CDR3: CASSFLASRDTQYF. As DNA, the CDR3 is TGTGCCAGCAGCTTTTTGGCATCGAGAGATACGCAGTATTTT.

This chain uses TRBV27 with TRBJ1-2, with 7 bases aligning to TRBD1. Germline values: CDR1 MNHEY, CDR2 SMNVEV (reference sequence). The CDR3 sequence is 17 residues long. V was clipped by 5 bases and J by 4 bases; unmatched bases: 16. CDR3 sequence reads: CASSPQGWEVAIYGYTF. The CDR3 bases are TGTGCCAGCAGTCCACAGGGGTGGGAAGTGGCAATCTATGGCTACACCTTC.

This clonotype showed up just a few times. The V gene is TRBV3-1, the J gene TRBJ2-1, with D possibly being TRBD1 (5 bases). Germline CDR1 reads LGHDT; CDR2 reads YNNKEL (reference sequence). The CDR3 length is 15 residues. Trimming stripped 1 base from V and 7 bases from J, with 14 bases between. The CDR3 DNA is TGTGCCAGCAGCCAAGGGTCAGGGCCGAGGAATGAGCAGTTCTTC. Amino acid sequence: CASSQGSGPRNEQFF.

The chain combines TRBV6-2 or TRBV6-3 with TRBJ2-7, with D possibly TRBD2 on 6 matching bases. CDR1 and CDR2 from the germline V gene are MNHEY and SVGEGT. The CDR3 totals 12 residues. V was trimmed by 8 bases and J by 6 bases, leaving 14 bases between them. CDR3 sequence (DNA): TGTGCCAGCCGCGGGGCAGGGCGCGAGCAGTACGTC. Residues: CASRGAGREQYV.

This clonotype has only a few counts. CDR3 in DNA: TGTGCCAGCAGTTTATCGATCTGGACTGAGCAGTTCTTC. Its translation is CASSLSIWTEQFF. The chain links TRBV27 to TRBJ2-1; D remains unclear. Germline values: CDR1 MNHEY, CDR2 SMNVEV (reference sequence). Trimming removed 0 bases from V and 9 bases from J, with 9 bases in between. The CDR3 runs to 13 residues.

This clonotype was found a few times. The J gene is TRBJ1-2, the V gene TRBV7-9, with D perhaps matching TRBD1 (5 bases). The germline gives CDR1 SEHNR, CDR2 FQNEAQ (reference sequence). This CDR3 contains 15 residues. Trimming took off 1 base at V and 4 bases at J, with 13 bases between the two ends. DNA of the CDR3: TGTGCCAGCAGCTTAGTAAGGGGATGGAGCTATGGCTACACCTTC. Translating it yields CASSLVRGWSYGYTF.

The chain combines TRBV6-5 with TRBJ1-6, with D maybe TRBD1 (5 bases). The CDR3 spans 13 residues. Per the germline V gene, CDR1 is MNHEY and CDR2 is SVGAGI. Trimming took 10 bases from V and 10 from J, leaving 17 bases between them. The CDR3 loop reads CATAGTVNSPLHF. The CDR3 DNA reads TGTGCCACCGCTGGGACTGTTAACTCACCCCTCCACTTT.

Only a few counts were recorded for this clonotype. The chain recombines TRBV20-1 with TRBJ2-1; 8 bases are a match to TRBD2. The CDR3 length is 17 residues. CDR1 and CDR2 from the germline V gene are DFQATT and SNEGSKA (reference sequence). The J segment lost 0 bases and the V segment lost 0 bases, leaving 7 bases of the junction unmatched. CDR3 DNA sequence: TGCAGTGCTAGAGATTACTTACGGGAGGGCTCCTACAATGAGCAGTTCTTC. Translated, it gives CSARDYLREGSYNEQFF.

This clonotype appeared many times. The chain has TRBV6-6 and TRBJ2-3, with D possibly called TRBD1 or TRBD2 (5 bases each). Germline-derived CDR1 and CDR2 are MNHNY and SVGAGI (reference sequence). The CDR3 totals 15 residues. V lost 10 bases to trimming and J lost 2 bases, with 19 bases between them. The CDR3 sequence: CATRNGVGATDTQYF. The CDR3 DNA sequence: TGTGCCACCCGAAACGGGGTTGGGGCCACAGATACGCAGTATTTT.

This clonotype was observed many times. V is TRBV9 and J is TRBJ1-1, with 9 bases fitting TRBD1. V lost 5 bases to trimming and J lost 5 bases; unmatched junction nucleotides: 10. Germline assignment: CDR1 SGDLS and CDR2 YYNGEE. CDR3 length: 15 residues. In nucleotides, the CDR3 is TGTGCCAGCAGTCCTAACAGGGGGCTAGGAACTGAAGCTTTCTTT. It encodes CASSPNRGLGTEAFF.

The chain has TRBV28 and TRBJ2-5; D is perhaps TRBD1 or TRBD2 (5 bases each). The V and J ends lost 8 bases and 4 bases respectively, with 23 bases between them. This CDR3 is built from 16 residues. Germline V lookup: CDR1 MDHEN, CDR2 SYDVKM. Here the CDR3 DNA reads TGTGCCAGCGGCTCCCGGGACGGGTCCCCATTAGAGACCCAGTACTTC. Translation gives CASGSRDGSPLETQYF.

Worth noting for this clonotype: A much larger clone lies one base from this, so it may be a read error. The CDR3 carries no conserved terminal phenylalanine or tryptophan, so it likely arises from a read error. The chain combines TRBV7-2 with TRBJ1-2; TRBD1 is a possible D gene (6 bases). V gave up 6 bases and J gave up 8 bases, with 19 bases separating them. The CDR3 extends over 14 amino acids. In germline, CDR1 is SGHTA, CDR2 FQGNSA. The CDR3: CASSTGLGGGGYTY. The CDR3, as DNA: TGTGCCAGCAGTACAGGGCTAGGGGGAGGAGGCTACACCTAC.

This chain connects TRBV19 to TRBJ1-1; 8 positions match TRBD1. Germline V gene data show CDR1 as LNHDA and CDR2 as SQIVND (reference sequence). The trim removed 1 base at V and 4 bases at J, leaving 5 bases unmatched. The CDR3 spans 15 residues. The CDR3 spells CASSIVAGGGTEAFF. The DNA for the CDR3 is TGTGCCAGTAGTATAGTGGCAGGGGGCGGCACTGAAGCTTTCTTT.

In this sample, this clonotype turned up a few times. This chain links TRBV9 with TRBJ2-1, with 8 bases matching TRBD2. The CDR3 totals 16 residues. The ends lost 0 bases at V and 3 bases at J; junction bases unmatched: 5. The germline V gene has CDR1 SGDLS and CDR2 YYNGEE. CDR3 bases: TGTGCCAGCAGCGTAGGGGCGGGGGGCGACTACAATGAGCAGTTCTTC. Translating gives CASSVGAGGDYNEQFF.

The J gene is TRBJ2-4, the V gene TRBV27; D possibly corresponds to TRBD2 (6 bases). Germline-derived CDR1 and CDR2 are MNHEY and SMNVEV (reference sequence). This CDR3 spans 15 amino acids. The V gene lost 5 bases and the J gene lost 0 bases, with 11 bases spanning the gap. CDR3 nucleotide sequence: TGTGCCAGCAGTCCCCGGGGGATAGCCAAAAACATTCAGTACTTC. Its protein is CASSPRGIAKNIQYF.

The chain carries TRBV27 and TRBJ1-2; TRBD1 matches at 9 bases. Germline V gives CDR1 MNHEY, CDR2 SMNVEV (reference sequence). The CDR3 is made up of 19 amino acids. V lost 2 bases and J lost 2; bases outside the gene matches: 15. CDR3 sequence: CASSLMTGTGLNSNYGYTF. The CDR3 DNA sequence: TGTGCCAGCAGTTTAATGACGGGGACAGGGCTAAATTCGAACTATGGCTACACCTTC.